The 10 T cell receptor beta chains listed next were all sequenced from one sample in a study of T cell repertoires in cytomegalovirus infection (dated by TCRdb to the late 2010s). TCRdb shows the sequencer as Illumina HiSeq 1500. Using fastp trimming at Q25 and MiXCR clonotype assembly, TCRdb reanalyzed the public sequencing data and kept in-frame beta chains. Here each entry gathers all rows of one CDR3 protein and keeps the most common genes and DNA. The sample table lists 450,000 to 600,000 distinct CDR3 sequences, about 10% of them with a count of one. 10% to 13% of the sample belongs to the ten largest clones. Input material: PBMCs. Receptors originate from a human donor in good health (CMV status not recorded). Some clones in this sample may be carry-over from other donors' samples.

V is TRBV2 and J is TRBJ1-5; no clear D gene. V was pared by 1 base and J by 7 bases, with 11 bases between. In germline, CDR1 is SNHLY, CDR2 FYNNEI. This CDR3 region has 14 residues. CDR3 bases: TGTGCCAGCAGTGAAGTGACACACGGACAGCCCCAGCATTTT. Amino acid sequence: CASSEVTHGQPQHF.

This sequence joins TRBV19 and TRBJ1-1; no reliable D call. The CDR3 contains 14 residues. The V gene's germline CDR1 is LNHDA and CDR2 SQIVND (reference sequence). Trimming stripped 1 base from V and 11 bases from J, with 17 bases between. The CDR3 region has the DNA TGTGCCAGTAGTATAGTCCCAGGAGGACTTGAGGCTTTCTTT. It is translated as CASSIVPGGLEAFF.

This clonotype showed up many times. A clone one base away is much larger, so this may be a read error. The chain is built from TRBV27 and TRBJ1-2, with 7 bases identical to TRBD1. Germline loops: CDR1 MNHEY, CDR2 SMNVEV (reference sequence). The CDR3 has 13 amino acids. After removal of 6 bases from V and 2 bases from J, the junction contained 3 bases not matched to a gene. CDR3 residues: CASRQGQNYGYTF. CDR3 in DNA: TGTGCCAGCAGACAGGGACAGAACTATGGCTACACCTTC.

This clonotype was seen at least ten times. The chain uses TRBV28 and TRBJ1-6, with TRBD1 matching over 8 bases. Germline assignment: CDR1 MDHEN and CDR2 SYDVKM. Germline trimming cut 5 bases from V and 3 bases from J; bases unmatched to any gene: 9. The CDR3 runs to 17 residues. CDR3 region: CASSKQGEARYNSPLHF. The CDR3 DNA is TGTGCCAGCAGTAAACAGGGGGAAGCACGCTATAATTCACCCCTCCACTTT. Looking up the rest from reference TRBV28 and TRBJ1-6 gives the full variable domain: DVKVTQSSRYLVKRTGEKVFLECVQDMDHENMFWYRQDPGLGLRLIYFSYDVKMKEKGDIPEGYSVSREKKERFSLILESASTNQTSMYLCASSKQGEARYNSPLHFGNGTRLTVT.

There are many counts of this clonotype. The chain combines TRBV19 with TRBJ1-1; D is ambiguous. CDR1 is LNHDA and CDR2 is SQIVND in the germline V gene (reference sequence). CDR3 length: 15 amino acids. V shed 5 bases and J shed 1 base, with 14 bases lying between them. CDR3 nucleotides: TGTGCCAGTAGTGACCGAAGGACGGGGAACACTGAAGCTTTCTTT. It is translated as CASSDRRTGNTEAFF.

In this sample, this clonotype turned up many times. The rearrangement joins TRBV4-2 to TRBJ2-7; no clear D gene. Germline values: CDR1 LGHNA, CDR2 YNFKEQ. Between the trimmed V and J ends, which lost 4 bases and 5 bases, there was a span of 21 bases. There are 16 residues in the CDR3. Written as DNA, the CDR3 is TGTGCCAGCAGCCTTTTGCCCCTGGGAACTATCCACGAGCAGTACTTC. Amino acid sequence: CASSLLPLGTIHEQYF.

This sequence joins TRBV7-3 and TRBJ2-1; 10 nucleotides align to TRBD2. Germline V lookup: CDR1 SGHTA, CDR2 FQGTGA. After removal of 1 base from V and 3 bases from J, the junction contained 9 bases not matched to a gene. The CDR3 is 18 amino acids. The CDR3 DNA sequence: TGTGCCAGCAGCTTAAAGGGACTAGCGTCCAAAGGCTACAATGAGCAGTTCTTC. It specifies CASSLKGLASKGYNEQFF.

V and J are TRBV7-9 and TRBJ2-5, with 7 positions matching TRBD1. The CDR3 runs 18 residues. The ends lost 0 bases at V and 0 bases at J; junction bases unmatched: 10. Germline loops: CDR1 SEHNR, CDR2 FQNEAQ (reference sequence). CDR3 region: CASSLALSTGFDQETQYF. DNA of the CDR3: TGTGCCAGCAGCTTAGCGCTCTCGACAGGGTTCGACCAAGAGACCCAGTACTTC.

This clonotype was observed many times. The chain recombines TRBV5-5 with TRBJ2-1; D is ambiguous. V dropped 4 bases and J dropped 0 bases, with 11 bases sitting between them. CDR1 and CDR2 (germline): SGHKS, YYEKEE (reference sequence). The CDR3 loop spans 15 amino acids. The CDR3 sequence is CASSVEESSYNEQFF. CDR3 sequence (DNA): TGTGCCAGCAGCGTCGAGGAGAGCTCCTACAATGAGCAGTTCTTC.

The V gene is TRBV7-9, the J gene TRBJ1-2; D remains ambiguous. Per germline, CDR1 SEHNR and CDR2 FQNEAQ (reference sequence). The length of the CDR3 is 12 residues. V lost 8 bases and J lost 1, with 8 bases in between. CDR3 residues: CASFGVNYGYTF. CDR3 DNA: TGTGCCAGCTTTGGAGTTAACTATGGCTACACCTTC.